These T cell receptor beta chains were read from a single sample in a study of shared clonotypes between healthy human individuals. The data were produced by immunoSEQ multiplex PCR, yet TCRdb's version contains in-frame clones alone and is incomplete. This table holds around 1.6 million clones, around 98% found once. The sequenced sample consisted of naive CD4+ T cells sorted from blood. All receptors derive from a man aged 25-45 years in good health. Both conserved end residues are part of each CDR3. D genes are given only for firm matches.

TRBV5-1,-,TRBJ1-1,CASSLAERRGRTEAFF,TGCGCCAGCAGCTTGGCCGAACGTAGGGGGAGGACTGAAGCTTTCTTT
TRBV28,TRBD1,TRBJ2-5,CASRSYRGRRGKETQYF,TGTGCCAGCAGATCCTACAGGGGCCGAAGAGGTAAAGAGACCCAGTACTTC
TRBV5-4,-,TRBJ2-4,CASSSFGLAKNIQYF,TGTGCCAGCAGCTCCTTCGGGCTAGCCAAAAACATTCAGTACTTC
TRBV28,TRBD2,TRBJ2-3,CASSPFRLAGGTDTQYF,TGTGCCAGCAGTCCCTTCCGACTAGCGGGAGGCACAGATACGCAGTATTTT
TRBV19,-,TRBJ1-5,CASKSWTPANQPQHF,TGTGCCAGTAAATCTTGGACGCCAGCAAATCAGCCCCAGCATTTT
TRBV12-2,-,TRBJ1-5,CASRRVQDQPQHF,TGTGCAAGTCGGAGGGTCCAGGATCAGCCCCAGCATTTT
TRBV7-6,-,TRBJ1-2,CASSLGRGGGYTF,TGTGCCAGCAGCCTCGGGCGGGGCGGTGGCTACACCTTC
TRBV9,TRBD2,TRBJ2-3,CASSPLGLAGGDTQYF,TGTGCCAGCAGCCCCCTAGGACTAGCGGGAGGAGATACGCAGTATTTT
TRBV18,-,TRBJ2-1,CASSPRVGTGPPGEQFF,TGTGCCAGCTCACCAAGGGTGGGTACGGGGCCACCAGGGGAGCAGTTCTTC
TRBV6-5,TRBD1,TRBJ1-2,CASSDTGTGEGYTF,TGTGCCAGCAGTGATACCGGGACAGGGGAGGGCTACACCTTC